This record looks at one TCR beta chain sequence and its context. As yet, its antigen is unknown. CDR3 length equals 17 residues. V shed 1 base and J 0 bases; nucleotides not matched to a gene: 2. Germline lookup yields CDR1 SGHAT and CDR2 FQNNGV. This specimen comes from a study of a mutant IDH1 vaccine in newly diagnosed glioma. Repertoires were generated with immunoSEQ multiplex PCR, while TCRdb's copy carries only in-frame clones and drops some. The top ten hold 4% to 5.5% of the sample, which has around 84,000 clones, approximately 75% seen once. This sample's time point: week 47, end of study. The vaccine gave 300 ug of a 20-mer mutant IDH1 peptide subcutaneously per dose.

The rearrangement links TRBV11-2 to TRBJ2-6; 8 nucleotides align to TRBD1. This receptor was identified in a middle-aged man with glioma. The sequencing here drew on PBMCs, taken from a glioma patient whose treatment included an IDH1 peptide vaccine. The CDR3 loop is CASSLGDRTSGANVLTF. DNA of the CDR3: TGTGCCAGCAGCTTAGGGGACAGGACCTCTGGGGCCAACGTCCTGACTTTC.